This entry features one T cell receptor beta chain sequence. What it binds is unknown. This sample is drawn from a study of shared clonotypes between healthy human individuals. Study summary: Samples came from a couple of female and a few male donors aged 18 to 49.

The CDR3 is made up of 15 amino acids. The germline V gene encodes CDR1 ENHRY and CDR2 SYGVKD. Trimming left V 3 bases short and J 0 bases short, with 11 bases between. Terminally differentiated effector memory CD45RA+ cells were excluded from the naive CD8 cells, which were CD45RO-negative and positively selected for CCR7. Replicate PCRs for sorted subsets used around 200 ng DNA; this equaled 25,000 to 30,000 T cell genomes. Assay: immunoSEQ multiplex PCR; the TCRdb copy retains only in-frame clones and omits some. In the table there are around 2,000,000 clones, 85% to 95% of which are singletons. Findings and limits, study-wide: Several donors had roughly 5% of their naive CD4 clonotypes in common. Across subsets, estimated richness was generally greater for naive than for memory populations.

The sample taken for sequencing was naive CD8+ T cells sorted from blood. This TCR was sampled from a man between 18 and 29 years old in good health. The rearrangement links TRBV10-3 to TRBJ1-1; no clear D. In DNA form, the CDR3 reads TGTGCCATCAGTGATATTCAGCCAATGAACACTGAAGCTTTCTTT. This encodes CAISDIQPMNTEAFF.